This TCR beta chain was recorded in a study of T cell responses to AZD1222 COVID-19 vaccine. Trimming took 6 bases from V and 2 from J, leaving 11 bases between them. Per germline, CDR1 MNHEY and CDR2 SMNVEV (reference sequence). The length of the CDR3 is 15 residues. Produced via immunoSEQ multiplex PCR; TCRdb's table is partial and in-frame only. Found here are under 75,000 clones, roughly 87% of them singletons; the top ten hold approximately 15%. The chain uses TRBV27 and TRBJ2-6; D possibly matches TRBD1 or TRBD2 (5 bases each). Material: peripheral blood, obtained on day 0 of AZD1222 vaccination. This receptor was obtained from an adult in good health. The CDR3 is CASRPGTAGANVLTF. The DNA for the CDR3 is TGTGCCAGCAGACCTGGGACGGCTGGGGCCAACGTCCTGACTTTC.